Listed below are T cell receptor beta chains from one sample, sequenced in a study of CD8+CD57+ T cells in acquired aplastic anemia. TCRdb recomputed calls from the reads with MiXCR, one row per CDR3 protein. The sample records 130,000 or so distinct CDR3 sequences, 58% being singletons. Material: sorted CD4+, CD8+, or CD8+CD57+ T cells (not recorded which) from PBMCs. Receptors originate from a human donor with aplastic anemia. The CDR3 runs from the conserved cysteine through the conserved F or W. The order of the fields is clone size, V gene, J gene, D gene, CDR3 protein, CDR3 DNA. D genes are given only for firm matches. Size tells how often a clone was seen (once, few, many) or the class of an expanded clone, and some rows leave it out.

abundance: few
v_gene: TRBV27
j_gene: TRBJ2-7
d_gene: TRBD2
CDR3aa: CASSLSAGGYEQYF
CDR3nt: TGTGCCAGCAGTTTATCCGCGGGAGGTTACGAGCAGTACTTC

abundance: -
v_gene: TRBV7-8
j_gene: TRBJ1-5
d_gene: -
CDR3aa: CASSLDVLPQHF
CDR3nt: TGTGCCAGCAGCTTAGACGTCTTGCCCCAGCATTTT

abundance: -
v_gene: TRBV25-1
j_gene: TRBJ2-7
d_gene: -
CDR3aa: CASSEFGIGLGEQYF
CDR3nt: TGTGCCAGCAGTGAATTTGGTATAGGGCTCGGCGAGCAGTACTTC

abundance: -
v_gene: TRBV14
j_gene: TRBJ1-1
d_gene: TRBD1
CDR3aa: CASSQIGQGNTEAFF
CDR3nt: TGTGCCAGCAGCCAAATTGGACAGGGCAACACTGAAGCTTTCTTT

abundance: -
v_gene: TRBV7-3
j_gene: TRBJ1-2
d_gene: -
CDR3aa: CASSLNFGQNYGYTF
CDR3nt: TGTGCCAGCAGCTTAAACTTCGGGCAGAACTATGGCTACACCTTC

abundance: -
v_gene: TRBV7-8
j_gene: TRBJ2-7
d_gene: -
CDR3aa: CASSFYGSLDEQYF
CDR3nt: TGTGCCAGCAGCTTCTACGGGAGCCTCGACGAGCAGTACTTC

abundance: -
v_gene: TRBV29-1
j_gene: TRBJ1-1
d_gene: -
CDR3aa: CSVELGLGAFF
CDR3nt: TGCAGCGTTGAACTGGGGCTAGGAGCTTTCTTT

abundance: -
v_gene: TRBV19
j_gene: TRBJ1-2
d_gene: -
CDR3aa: CASRTGTLYGYTF
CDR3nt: TGTGCCAGTAGGACCGGGACACTCTATGGCTACACCTTC

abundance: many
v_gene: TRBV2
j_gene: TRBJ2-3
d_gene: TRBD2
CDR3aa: CGGLAGGTQYF
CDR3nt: TGTGGAGGCCTAGCGGGGGGTACGCAGTATTTT

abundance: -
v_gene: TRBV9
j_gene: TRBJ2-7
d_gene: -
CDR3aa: CASSSYAGYEQYF
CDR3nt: TGTGCCAGCAGCTCCTACGCGGGCTACGAGCAGTACTTC

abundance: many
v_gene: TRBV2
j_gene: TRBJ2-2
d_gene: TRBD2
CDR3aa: CASSETSGPNTGELFF
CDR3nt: TGTGCCAGCAGTGAGACTAGCGGGCCTAACACCGGGGAGCTGTTTTTT

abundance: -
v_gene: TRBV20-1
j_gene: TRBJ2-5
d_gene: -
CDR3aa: CSARAAYLKGGTQETQYF
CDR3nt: TGCAGTGCTAGGGCCGCCTACCTTAAGGGGGGGACACAAGAGACCCAGTACTTC

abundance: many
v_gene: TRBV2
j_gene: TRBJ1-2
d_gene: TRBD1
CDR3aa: CASIKTGQDRYGYTF
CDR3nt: TGTGCCAGCATTAAAACGGGACAGGATCGCTATGGCTACACCTTC

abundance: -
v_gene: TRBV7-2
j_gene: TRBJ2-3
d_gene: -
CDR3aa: CASSLSGGTSIGEQYF
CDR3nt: TGTGCCAGCAGCTTATCGGGCGGGACGTCCATTGGTGAGCAGTATTTC

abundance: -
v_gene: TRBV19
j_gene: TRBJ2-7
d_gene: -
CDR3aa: CASSIRRDSYEQYF
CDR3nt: TGTGCCAGTAGTATTCGCAGGGATTCCTACGAGCAGTACTTC

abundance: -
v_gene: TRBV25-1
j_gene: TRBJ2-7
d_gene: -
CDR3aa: CASSEWVRSYEQYF
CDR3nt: TGTGCCAGCAGTGAATGGGTCAGGAGTTACGAGCAGTACTTC

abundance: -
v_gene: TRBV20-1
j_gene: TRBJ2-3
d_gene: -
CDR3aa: CSALIGGGTDTQYF
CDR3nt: TGCAGTGCTCTCATTGGCGGGGGCACAGATACGCAGTATTTT

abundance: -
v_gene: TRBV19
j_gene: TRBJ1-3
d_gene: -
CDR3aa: CASTVTLSGNTIYF
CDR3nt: TGTGCCAGTACTGTCACACTCTCTGGAAACACCATATATTTT

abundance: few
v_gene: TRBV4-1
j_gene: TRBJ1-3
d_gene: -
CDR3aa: CASSQELGQTGNTIYF
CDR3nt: TGCGCCAGCAGCCAAGAACTCGGACAGACTGGAAACACCATATATTTT

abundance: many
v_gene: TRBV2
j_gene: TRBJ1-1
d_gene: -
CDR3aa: CASKSAIPEAFF
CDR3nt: TGTGCCAGCAAGTCCGCAATTCCTGAAGCTTTCTTT